A single sample gave rise to the 22 T cell receptor beta chains below, sequenced in a study of blood T cell repertoires in COVID-19. Sequenced by immunoSEQ multiplex PCR; TCRdb stores in-frame clones only, minus some. The data show about 160,000 clones, roughly 90% seen once. The sequenced sample consisted of peripheral blood. These receptors were taken from a man aged 30 to 45 with COVID-19, enrolled during active disease.

The chain has TRBV7-2 and TRBJ2-2, with D maybe TRBD1 (7 bases). The CDR3 has 15 amino acids. The germline V gene has CDR1 SGHTA and CDR2 FQGNSA. V lost 3 bases and J 4 bases, leaving 12 bases between the germline ends. This CDR3 reads CASSFRGVPTGELFF. DNA for the CDR3: TGTGCCAGCAGCTTCAGGGGGGTCCCCACCGGGGAGCTGTTTTTT.

The J gene is TRBJ2-7, the V gene TRBV7-3; 12 positions match TRBD2. CDR3 length: 16 amino acids. Unmatched junction bases numbered 9, after V lost 5 bases and J lost 4 bases. The germline V gene encodes CDR1 SGHTA and CDR2 FQGTGA. The CDR3 loop is CASSPDPTSGSYEQYF. CDR3 nucleotides: TGTGCCAGCAGCCCCGATCCGACTAGCGGGAGTTACGAGCAGTACTTC.

V and J are TRBV19 and TRBJ1-2; no reliable D call. Trimming shortened V by 10 bases and J by 5 bases, and 26 bases separated the two germline ends. The CDR3 totals 16 residues. The germline V gene encodes CDR1 LNHDA and CDR2 SQIVND (reference sequence). The CDR3 nucleotides are TGTGCCACCACCGCTTTGGAGGAGGGTTTTCGGTATGGCTACACCTTC. It codes for CATTALEEGFRYGYTF.

The V gene is TRBV24-1, the J gene TRBJ1-1; D might be TRBD1 (6 bases). Germline values: CDR1 KGHDR, CDR2 SFDVKD. Trimming pared 2 bases from V and 0 bases from J, leaving 9 bases between. This CDR3 is 15 amino acids long. The CDR3 spells CATSDSGVMNTEAFF. In DNA, the CDR3 is TGTGCCACCAGTGATTCAGGGGTAATGAACACTGAAGCTTTCTTT.

J is TRBJ2-1 and V is TRBV15, with 9 bases identical to TRBD2. J gave up 5 bases and V 3 bases, and 8 bases lay outside the gene matches. This CDR3 spans 16 amino acids. The germline V gene has CDR1 LNHNV and CDR2 YYDKDF (reference sequence). The CDR3 DNA reads as TGTGCCACCAGCAGTCCCTTAGCGGGGGTAAACAATGAGCAGTTCTTC. It translates to CATSSPLAGVNNEQFF.

The V and J genes are TRBV27 and TRBJ1-1; D gene uncertain. Trimming pared 7 bases from V and 6 bases from J, leaving 12 bases between. Germline V lookup: CDR1 MNHEY, CDR2 SMNVEV (reference sequence). CDR3 length: 12 amino acids. The chain's CDR3 is CASISARSEAFF. The CDR3 DNA follows: TGTGCCAGCATAAGCGCGCGTTCTGAAGCTTTCTTT.

Only one count was recorded for this clone. The chain links TRBV29-1 to TRBJ2-5, with 7 bases aligning to TRBD1. CDR1 is SQVTM, CDR2 ANQGSEA, per germline. This CDR3 is 14 amino acids long. The V segment lost 6 bases and the J segment 4 bases; nucleotides outside the gene matches: 11. CDR3 coding DNA: TGCAGCGTAAGGGGCGGACAGGTACGAGAGACCCAGTACTTC. It encodes CSVRGGQVRETQYF.

The rearrangement links TRBV19 to TRBJ2-2; 10 bases fit TRBD1. CDR1 and CDR2 from the germline V gene are LNHDA and SQIVND (reference sequence). The CDR3 loop spans 16 amino acids. V lost 3 bases to trimming and J lost 7 bases; unmatched junction nucleotides: 8. The CDR3 reads CASSIGDRGRSGELFF. Written as DNA, the CDR3 is TGTGCCAGTAGTATCGGGGACAGGGGACGTAGCGGGGAGCTGTTTTTT.

This clone was seen only once. The chain recombines TRBV5-4 with TRBJ2-5; the match to TRBD1 covers 8 bases. Germline V gene data show CDR1 as SGHNT and CDR2 as YYREEE (reference sequence). Trimming removed 4 bases from V and 5 bases from J; junction bases left unmatched: 7. There are 14 residues in the CDR3. CDR3 coding DNA: TGTGCCAGCAGCCCCAGGGACAGGCGGGAGACCCAGTACTTC. It encodes CASSPRDRRETQYF.

The chain recombines TRBV18 with TRBJ2-7; 8 nucleotides align to TRBD1. Germline lookup yields CDR1 KGHSH and CDR2 LQKENI. CDR3 length: 15 residues. J was trimmed by 2 bases and V by 4 bases; bases with no gene match: 7. The CDR3 region is CASSRDRTGTYEQYF. CDR3 bases: TGTGCCAGCTCACGTGACCGGACAGGGACCTACGAGCAGTACTTC.

This clone was seen a handful of times. The genes are TRBV4-1 and TRBJ2-5, with D possibly matching TRBD1 (5 bases). This CDR3 is built from 15 residues. Germline-derived CDR1 and CDR2 are MGHRA and YSYEKL. Trimming pared 1 base from V and 3 bases from J, leaving 12 bases between. CDR3 sequence reads: CASSQVETVEETQYF. The CDR3 coding sequence is TGCGCCAGCAGCCAAGTTGAGACAGTAGAAGAGACCCAGTACTTC.

This clone has only one observation. This chain joins TRBV4-1 and TRBJ2-1, with 8 nucleotides matching TRBD2. Trimming cost V 1 base and J 0 bases; bases outside gene matches: 5. CDR1 is MGHRA, CDR2 YSYEKL, per germline. CDR3 length: 17 amino acids. The CDR3 DNA follows: TGCGCCAGCAGCCAAGGTGGCGGGAGGCCCTCCTACAATGAGCAGTTCTTC. Amino acid sequence: CASSQGGGRPSYNEQFF.

For this clone: Other DNA sequences in the same sample also yield this CDR3. The chain recombines TRBV6-5 with TRBJ2-7; 7 positions match TRBD1. The CDR3 contains 13 residues. V gave up 5 bases and J gave up 4 bases; unmatched junction bases: 5. Germline V gene lookup returns CDR1 MNHEY and CDR2 SVGAGI. DNA for the CDR3: TGTGCCAGCAGTCGTGACAGGGAATACGAGCAGTACTTC. It yields the protein CASSRDREYEQYF.

This chain uses TRBV18 with TRBJ2-7; the match to TRBD1 covers 7 bases. V lost 0 bases and J lost 3; bases outside the gene matches: 5. Germline loops: CDR1 KGHSH, CDR2 LQKENI. The CDR3 is made up of 15 amino acids. The CDR3: CASSPPDRQGYEQYF. CDR3 in DNA: TGTGCCAGCTCACCACCGGACAGACAGGGCTACGAGCAGTACTTC.

The chain links TRBV27 to TRBJ1-3; 7 bases match TRBD1. The CDR3 sequence is 16 residues long. CDR1 and CDR2 (germline): MNHEY, SMNVEV (reference sequence). Losses at the gene ends were 5 bases for V and 2 bases for J; bases not matched to a gene: 9. The CDR3 DNA sequence: TGTGCCAGCAGTCACCGACAGGGCAACGCTGGAAACACCATATATTTT. Amino acids: CASSHRQGNAGNTIYF.

The chain links TRBV7-2 to TRBJ1-2, with a weak D call TRBD1 (5 bases). Trimming left V 2 bases short and J 0 bases short, with 10 bases between. Per germline, CDR1 SGHTA and CDR2 FQGNSA. This CDR3 is built from 15 residues. The CDR3 bases are TGTGCCAGCAGCTTAAGCAGGGCTTCTAACTATGGCTACACCTTC. Protein product: CASSLSRASNYGYTF.

The V gene is TRBV5-4, the J gene TRBJ1-2; TRBD1 matches at 9 bases. Unmatched junction bases numbered 2, after V lost 0 bases and J lost 5 bases. Germline CDR1 is SGHNT and CDR2 is YYREEE (reference sequence). The CDR3 totals 14 residues. The CDR3 DNA is TGTGCCAGCAGCTTGGACAGGGGGCTGTATGGCTACACCTTC. Its protein is CASSLDRGLYGYTF.

This chain joins TRBV3-1 (or the pseudogene TRBV3-2) and TRBJ2-1; TRBD2 matches 8 bases. Losses at the gene ends were 4 bases for V and 4 bases for J; bases not matched to a gene: 9. Germline CDR1 and CDR2: LGHDT and YNNKEL (reference sequence). The CDR3 runs 16 residues. CDR3 protein: CASSPTGRGVYNEQFF. DNA for the CDR3: TGTGCCAGCAGCCCCACGGGGCGGGGGGTATACAATGAGCAGTTCTTC.

This rearrangement joins TRBV11-2 to TRBJ1-4; TRBD1 matches at 9 bases. CDR3 length equals 14 residues. J was trimmed by 7 bases and V by 5 bases; bases with no gene match: 5. CDR1 is SGHAT, CDR2 FQNNGV, per germline. The CDR3 DNA follows: TGTGCCAGCAGCCCGGGACAGGGACGTGAAAAACTGTTTTTT. It is translated as CASSPGQGREKLFF.

This sequence joins TRBV5-4 and TRBJ2-7, with 16 positions matching TRBD2. Germline V lookup: CDR1 SGHNT, CDR2 YYREEE (reference sequence). CDR3 size: 16 residues. V dropped 4 bases and J dropped 5; count of bases not matched to a gene: 6. The CDR3 DNA reads as TGTGCCAGCAGCATGGGACTAGCGGGAGGGCTCCACGAGCAGTACTTC. Its translation is CASSMGLAGGLHEQYF.

This sequence joins TRBV5-5 and TRBJ2-1; TRBD1 aligns across 8 bases. V shed 4 bases and J 6 bases; nucleotides not matched to a gene: 6. The germline V gene encodes CDR1 SGHKS and CDR2 YYEKEE (reference sequence). The CDR3 is made up of 14 amino acids. Here the CDR3 reads CASSGVGTGNEQFF. CDR3 coding DNA: TGTGCCAGCAGCGGGGTAGGGACAGGCAATGAGCAGTTCTTC.

J is TRBJ1-1 and V is TRBV7-9; 10 bases agree with TRBD1. The V and J ends lost 5 bases and 4 bases, in that order; junction bases with no gene match: 10. Germline-derived CDR1 and CDR2 are SEHNR and FQNEAQ (reference sequence). CDR3 length: 16 amino acids. CDR3 residues: CASSPGQGVGGTEAFF. DNA for the CDR3: TGTGCCAGCAGCCCTGGACAGGGGGTGGGGGGCACTGAAGCTTTCTTT. The full variable domain, rest sourced from reference TRBV7-9 and TRBJ1-1, is DTGVSQNPRHKITKRGQNVTFRCDPISEHNRLYWYRQTLGQGPEFLTYFQNEAQLEKSRLLSDRFSAERPKGSFSTLEIQRTEQGDSAMYLCASSPGQGVGGTEAFFGQGTRLTVV.